A single T cell receptor beta chain is shown here with its context. Its antigen is still unknown. V was clipped by 5 bases and J by 6 bases, with 14 bases between them. Germline lookup yields CDR1 LNHDA and CDR2 SQIVND (reference sequence). The CDR3 has 14 residues. Both iRepertoire HTBI primers and Arm-PCR of CDR3 regions were used to build the TCR beta libraries. TCRdb analysed the multiplex PCR reads with MiXCR anew, one entry per CDR3 protein. The sample comprises almost 350,000 distinct CDR3 sequences, 20% of which are singletons, and roughly 27% rests with the top ten. Described time point: persistent/refractory GD, antithyroid drugs over 5 years with positive TRAb. RNA isolated from PBMCs was used to make the TCR library. These data belong to a study of regulatory T cells in long-lasting Graves disease. Study outcomes and limitations: TRBV28 was favored in persistent disease, as were TRBJ1-2 and TRBJ2-5. Less diverse TCR repertoires were seen in persistent Graves' patients than in newly diagnosed ones.

Specimen: peripheral blood mononuclear cells (PBMCs), collected when the disease was refractory, from a patient treated with antithyroid drugs. This receptor was obtained from a female donor with Graves disease. The chain couples TRBV19 to TRBJ1-5, with no clear D. CDR3 in amino acids: CASSFLGPTQPQHF. CDR3 nucleotides: TGTGCCAGTAGTTTCCTAGGGCCTACTCAGCCCCAGCATTTT.